Sequencing of this TCR beta chain was carried out in a study of OX40 agonist ivuxolimab in advanced cancers. Produced via immunoSEQ multiplex PCR; TCRdb's table is partial and in-frame only. The sample has around 53,000 clones, roughly 84% seen once. Samples were taken at baseline and on day 1 of cycles 4 and 7. The CDR3 consists of 17 residues. The sample here was CD4+ or CD8+ T cells sorted from blood, taken in a trial of the OX40 agonist ivuxolimab. This chain uses TRBV21-1 with TRBJ2-6; the table assigns TRBD1, which was not confirmed against the DNA. TRBV21-1 corresponds to a pseudogene. This receptor was identified in an adult with an advanced solid tumor such as melanoma, head and neck, liver or kidney cancer. The CDR3 region is CASSWRDRESGANVLTF. CDR3 bases: TGTGCCAGCAGCTGGCGGGACAGGGAATCTGGGGCCAACGTCCTGACTTTC.